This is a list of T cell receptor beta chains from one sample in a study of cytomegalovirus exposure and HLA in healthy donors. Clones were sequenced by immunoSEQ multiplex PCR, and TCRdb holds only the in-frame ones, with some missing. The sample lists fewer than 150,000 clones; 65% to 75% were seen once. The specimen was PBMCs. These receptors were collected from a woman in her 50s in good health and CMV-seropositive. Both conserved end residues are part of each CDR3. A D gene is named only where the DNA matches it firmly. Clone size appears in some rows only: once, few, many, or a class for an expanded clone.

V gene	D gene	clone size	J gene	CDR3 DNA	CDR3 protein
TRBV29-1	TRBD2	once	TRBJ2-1	TGCAGCGCCGGCGGCGCGGGGGAGTTGGGTGAGCAGTTCTTC	CSAGGAGELGEQFF
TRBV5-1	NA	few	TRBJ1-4	TGCGCCAGCAGTTACACCCGCCCTAGTGAAAAACTGTTTTTT	CASSYTRPSEKLFF
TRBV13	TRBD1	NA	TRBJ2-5	TGTGCCAGCAGCTTAGGACCAGGGGGTGGGAAGACCCAGTACTTC	CASSLGPGGGKTQYF
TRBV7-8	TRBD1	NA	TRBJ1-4	TGTGCCAGCAGCCAAAGAGGACAGGGAAGTGAAAAACTGTTTTTT	CASSQRGQGSEKLFF
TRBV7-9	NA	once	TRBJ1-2	TGTGCCAGCAGCGGCCTCCGTGGGGGACAATTTAGCGGCTACACCTTC	CASSGLRGGQFSGYTF
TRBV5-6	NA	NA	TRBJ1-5	TGTGCCAGCAGCGACTCCGGGGGGGTCGGACAGCCCCAGCATTTT	CASSDSGGVGQPQHF
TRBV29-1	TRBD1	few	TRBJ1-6	TGCAGCGTTTATTACCGGGACAGGGGTTATTCACCCCTCCACTTT	CSVYYRDRGYSPLHF
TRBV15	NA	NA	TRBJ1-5	TGTGCCACCAGCTTGAGACAGGAGGATCAGCCCCAGCATTTT	CATSLRQEDQPQHF
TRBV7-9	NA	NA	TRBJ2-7	TGTGCCAGCAGCTTAGGTCGGGACTCCTACGAGCAGTACTTC	CASSLGRDSYEQYF
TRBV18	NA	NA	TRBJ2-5	TGTGCCAGCTCACCACTGACAGAAGAGACCCAGTACTTC	CASSPLTEETQYF
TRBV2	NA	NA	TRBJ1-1	TGTGCCAGCATGGGGGGCACTGAAGCTTTCTTT	CASMGGTEAFF
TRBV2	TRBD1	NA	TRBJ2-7	TGTGCCAGCAGTGGGGACAGGTCCAGGGACGAGCAGTACTTC	CASSGDRSRDEQYF
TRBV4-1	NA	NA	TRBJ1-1	TGCGCCAGCAGCCTCAGGGGCACTGAAGCTTTCTTT	CASSLRGTEAFF
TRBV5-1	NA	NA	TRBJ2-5	TGCGCCAGCAGCATGACCGGGATACTCCAAGAGACCCAGTACTTC	CASSMTGILQETQYF
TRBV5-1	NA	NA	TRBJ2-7	TGCGCCAGCAGCCGGCCGGGCGAGGGGAGGAGCTCCTACGAGCAGTACTTC	CASSRPGEGRSSYEQYF
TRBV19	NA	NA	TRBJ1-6	TGTGCCAGTAGTATCGGGGACTCGGGGAATAGAGAATCACCCCTCCACTTT	CASSIGDSGNRESPLHF
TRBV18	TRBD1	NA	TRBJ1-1	TGTGCCAGCTCACCCCCCCCGGGACAGGGAATGAACACTGAAGCTTTCTTT	CASSPPPGQGMNTEAFF
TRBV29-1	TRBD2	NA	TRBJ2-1	TGCAGCGTTGAAGGGGGGCTAGCGGGGGGCTCCTACAATGAGCAGTTCTTC	CSVEGGLAGGSYNEQFF
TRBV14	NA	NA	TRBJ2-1	TGTGCCAGCAGCCAAGGGGCCGGACGGGAAATCTTC	CASSQGAGREIF
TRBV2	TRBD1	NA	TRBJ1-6	TGTGCCAAGGGACAGTCGAATTCACCCCTCCACTTT	CAKGQSNSPLHF
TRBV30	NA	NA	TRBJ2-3	TGTGCCTGGAGTGTTACAGGGTCGTCGAATACGCAGTATTTT	CAWSVTGSSNTQYF
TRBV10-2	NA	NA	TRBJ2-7	TGCGCCAGCAGTGTAATCAGGGCCGAGCAGTACTTC	CASSVIRAEQYF
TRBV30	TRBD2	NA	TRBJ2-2	TGTGCCTGGGGGTGGGGGGAGGGCGGGGAGCTGTTTTTT	CAWGWGEGGELFF
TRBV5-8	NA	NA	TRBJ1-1	TGTGCCAGCAGCTCCTTCTCCAGGGCCTCAGAACGAGCTTTCTTT	CASSSFSRASERAFF
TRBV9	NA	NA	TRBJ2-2	TGTGCCAGCGGGAGTCCGAATGATCGGGCCGGGGAGCTGTTTTTT	CASGSPNDRAGELFF
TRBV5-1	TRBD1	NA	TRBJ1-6	TGCGCCAGCAGCTTGGCCCAGGGGGCAAATAATTCACCCCTCCACTTT	CASSLAQGANNSPLHF
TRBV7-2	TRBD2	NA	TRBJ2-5	TGTGCCAGCAGCTCCCCCAGCGGGGGGGGTGAGACCCAGTACTTC	CASSSPSGGGETQYF
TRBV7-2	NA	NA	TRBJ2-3	TGTGCCAGCAGCTTTTCCCCGACAGATACGCAGTATTTT	CASSFSPTDTQYF
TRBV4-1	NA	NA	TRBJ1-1	TGCGCCAGCAGCCAAGAGGTCGACAGACTGAACACTGAAGCTTTCTTT	CASSQEVDRLNTEAFF